The 31 T cell receptor beta chains listed next were all sequenced from one sample in a study of control samples from healthy donors and cancer patients. Method: immunoSEQ multiplex PCR; TCRdb's copy keeps in-frame clones and lacks some. The sample holds over 150,000 clones, approximately 94% seen once. Sequenced material: PBMCs. These receptors were taken from a man in his 60s with colorectal cancer.

The J gene is TRBJ2-5, the V gene TRBV12-5; 10 bases are shared with TRBD1. This CDR3 is built from 15 residues. Germline V gene sequence: CDR1 LGHNT, CDR2 FRNRAP. The trim removed 1 base at V and 4 bases at J, leaving 3 bases unmatched. The CDR3 sequence is CASGLAGTGVETQYF. CDR3 nucleotide sequence: TGTGCTAGTGGTTTGGCCGGGACAGGGGTAGAGACCCAGTACTTC.

CDR3 sequence reads: CASSEYETQYF. In DNA, the CDR3 is TGTGCCAGCAGTGAATATGAGACCCAGTACTTC. The rearrangement uses TRBV2 and TRBJ2-5; D call uncertain. Between the trimmed V and J ends, which lost 2 bases and 5 bases, there was a span of 3 bases. Per germline, CDR1 SNHLY and CDR2 FYNNEI. The CDR3 length is 11 residues. Supplemented by reference TRBV2 and TRBJ2-5, the full variable domain reads EPEVTQTPSHQVTQMGQEVILRCVPISNHLYFYWYRQILGQKVEFLVSFYNNEISEKSEIFDDQFSVERPDGSNFTLKIRSTKLEDSAMYFCASSEYETQYFGPGTRLLVL.

The J gene is TRBJ1-1, the V gene TRBV7-2, with D possibly matching TRBD1 (5 bases). V was cut by 3 bases and J by 7 bases, with 12 bases left in between. Germline V gives CDR1 SGHTA, CDR2 FQGNSA. This CDR3 is built from 13 residues. The CDR3 DNA is TGTGCCAGCAGCTTTGCAGGGACCTATGAAGCTTTCTTT. As protein: CASSFAGTYEAFF. Combining the CDR3 with reference TRBV7-2 and TRBJ1-1 gives the whole variable domain GAGVSQSPSNKVTEKGKDVELRCDPISGHTALYWYRQSLGQGLEFLIYFQGNSAPDKSGLPSDRFSAERTGGSVSTLTIQRTQQEDSAVYLCASSFAGTYEAFFGQGTRLTVV.

The rearrangement joins TRBV12-2 to TRBJ2-7; the D segment call TRBD2 is taken from the table without a DNA check. TRBV12-2 counts as a pseudogene. The CDR3 has 15 amino acids. The CDR3 is CASRLAEYMRDEQYF. The CDR3 region has the DNA TGTGCAAGTCGCTTAGCTGAATATATGCGTGACGAGCAGTACTTC.

V and J are TRBV10-2 and TRBJ2-5; the match to TRBD2 covers 14 bases. V lost 6 bases, J lost 1 base, and 7 bases stayed unmatched. This CDR3 is 17 amino acids long. CDR1 and CDR2 from the germline V gene are WSHSY and SAAADI. This CDR3 is CASRGTSGGDFQETQYF. CDR3 DNA sequence: TGCGCCAGCAGGGGGACTAGCGGGGGAGATTTCCAAGAGACCCAGTACTTC.

This chain joins TRBV4-2 and TRBJ1-2, with a weak D call TRBD1 (6 bases). CDR3 size: 16 residues. Germline CDR1 LGHNA, CDR2 YNFKEQ. Trimming took off 1 base at V and 4 bases at J, with 16 bases between the two ends. CDR3 loop: CASSQVFPEGGYGYTF. The CDR3, as DNA: TGTGCCAGCAGCCAAGTGTTTCCTGAGGGGGGCTATGGCTACACCTTC.

The J gene is TRBJ1-1, the V gene TRBV24-1; D gene unclear. Trimming cost V 2 bases and J 8 bases, with 11 bases left between them. Germline values: CDR1 KGHDR, CDR2 SFDVKD. The CDR3 consists of 13 residues. CDR3 region: CATSDSLGREAFF. The CDR3 region has the DNA TGTGCCACCAGTGATTCCTTAGGTCGGGAAGCTTTCTTT.

The gene calls are TRBV6-6 and TRBJ2-1, with D perhaps TRBD2 (6 bases). Germline V gives CDR1 MNHNY, CDR2 SVGAGI (reference sequence). V lost 3 bases to trimming and J lost 7 bases, with 13 bases between them. The CDR3 spans 14 residues. CDR3 coding DNA: TGTGCCAGCAGTTATTCGGACCGGGGGAATGAGCAGTTCTTC. As protein: CASSYSDRGNEQFF.

As concerns this clone: The germline gene is not matched at one end of the junction; a read error may be the cause. The gene calls are TRBV6-5 and TRBJ1-2; D remains ambiguous. This CDR3 spans 13 amino acids. The germline V gene has CDR1 MNHEY and CDR2 SVGAGI. In DNA form, the CDR3 reads TGTGCCAGCAGTCCCAGGATCAAAACCGATATAGTATTC. Its translation is CASSPRIKTDIVF.

This chain joins TRBV7-2 and TRBJ1-2, with D perhaps matching TRBD1 (6 bases). The CDR3 totals 16 residues. V lost 0 bases and J lost 1, with 12 bases in between. Looked up from germline, CDR1 is SGHTA and CDR2 is FQGNSA. This chain's CDR3 is CASSLAYRVNNYGYTF. DNA for the CDR3: TGTGCCAGCAGCTTAGCGTACAGGGTAAATAACTATGGCTACACCTTC.

The rearrangement links TRBV19 to TRBJ1-1; a weak D match, TRBD1 (5 bases). Trimming cost V 6 bases and J 1 base, with 12 bases left between them. CDR3 length equals 14 residues. Germline V gene lookup returns CDR1 LNHDA and CDR2 SQIVND (reference sequence). Here the CDR3 reads CASRISRANTEAFF. DNA of the CDR3: TGTGCCAGTAGAATCTCCAGGGCGAACACTGAAGCTTTCTTT.

The gene calls are TRBV3-1 (or the pseudogene TRBV3-2) and TRBJ2-5; D is perhaps TRBD2 (5 bases). The V gene lost 5 bases and the J gene lost 5 bases, with 15 bases spanning the gap. Germline V gene sequence: CDR1 LGHDT, CDR2 YNNKEL (reference sequence). This CDR3 contains 14 residues. Written as DNA, the CDR3 is TGTGCCAGCAGCAGGTACCAGCGGAGGGAGACCCAGTACTTC. Amino acid sequence: CASSRYQRRETQYF.

The CDR3 DNA is TGTGCCAGCAGTTCCCGGGCCCCTGAGGGGCAGCCCCAGCATTTT. Amino acid sequence: CASSSRAPEGQPQHF. The chain links TRBV6-6 to TRBJ1-5, with TRBD1 as a possible D gene (5 bases). CDR1 MNHNY and CDR2 SVGAGI come from the germline V gene (reference sequence). This CDR3 has 15 residues. Trimming took off 4 bases at V and 7 bases at J, with 17 bases between the two ends.

The chain employs TRBV11-2 and TRBJ1-2, with D hard to call. The V gene's germline CDR1 is SGHAT and CDR2 FQNNGV. V lost 4 bases and J lost 5, with 14 bases in between. The CDR3 totals 14 residues. CDR3 region: CASSYTNSLYGYTF. In nucleotides, the CDR3 is TGTGCCAGCAGCTATACGAATTCTTTATATGGCTACACCTTC.

The chain carries TRBV12-2 and TRBJ1-5; no check of the table's D call, TRBD1, against the DNA was made. TRBV12-2 is a listed pseudogene. This CDR3 contains 22 residues. CDR3 loop: CASRRTTVITGQQSYSNQPQHF. For the CDR3, the DNA is TGTGCAAGTCGCCGAACTACGGTAATAACCGGACAGCAGAGCTATAGCAATCAGCCCCAGCATTTT.

The V gene is TRBV2, the J gene TRBJ2-1, with 7 bases aligning to TRBD1. The germline gives CDR1 SNHLY, CDR2 FYNNEI. The ends lost 6 bases at V and 12 bases at J; junction bases unmatched: 2. The CDR3 loop spans 10 amino acids. The CDR3, as DNA: TGTGCCAGCAGGGGGGACAGGCAGTTCTTC. Amino acid sequence: CASRGDRQFF.

The chain employs TRBV18 and TRBJ1-4, with TRBD1 as a possible D gene (6 bases). Germline CDR1 is KGHSH and CDR2 is LQKENI. The CDR3 has 14 amino acids. Trimming pared 7 bases from V and 0 bases from J, leaving 9 bases between. The CDR3 protein is CASWAGATNEKLFF. The CDR3 DNA follows: TGTGCCAGCTGGGCAGGGGCAACTAATGAAAAACTGTTTTTT.

The chain has TRBV7-8 and TRBJ2-2; TRBD1 matches 8 bases. This CDR3 region has 15 residues. Trimming at V came to 3 bases and at J to 4 bases, leaving 4 bases not matched to a gene. Germline V gene sequence: CDR1 SGHVS, CDR2 FQNEAQ. In nucleotides, the CDR3 is TGTGCCAGCAGCTTTGTCGACAGGGGCACCGGGGAGCTGTTTTTT. It specifies CASSFVDRGTGELFF.

The rearrangement links TRBV7-7 to TRBJ2-3; TRBD1 might be the D (6 bases). The germline CDR1 and CDR2 sequences are SSHAT and FNYEAQ (reference sequence). CDR3 length: 15 residues. V was trimmed by 5 bases and J by 4 bases, leaving 16 bases between them. The CDR3 DNA is TGTGCCAGCAGCCCCGTTACAGGGATCGCAGATACGCAGTATTTT. The encoded protein is CASSPVTGIADTQYF.

The V call is TRBV7-8, the J call TRBJ1-2, with D perhaps TRBD1 (5 bases). Germline V CDR1 and CDR2: SGHVS, FQNEAQ. There are 14 residues in the CDR3. Trimming took 1 base from V and 3 from J, leaving 9 bases between them. The CDR3 sequence: CASSLGTGDYGYTF. The CDR3 region has the DNA TGTGCCAGCAGCTTAGGTACAGGCGACTATGGCTACACCTTC.

DNA for the CDR3: TGTGCCAGCAGTGAAGCCACCGCTTCGGGAGAGACCCAGTACTTC. Its protein is CASSEATASGETQYF. This chain joins TRBV2 and TRBJ2-5; no definite D call. The CDR3 runs 15 residues. Germline V gene data show CDR1 as SNHLY and CDR2 as FYNNEI. V lost 0 bases to trimming and J lost 4 bases, with 12 bases between them.

The V gene is TRBV11-1, the J gene TRBJ2-5; D uncertain. CDR1 is SGHAT and CDR2 is FQDESV in the germline V gene (reference sequence). The CDR3 is made up of 11 amino acids. Trimming shortened V by 4 bases and J by 5 bases, and 5 bases separated the two germline ends. The chain's CDR3 is CASSSGETQYF. Here the CDR3 DNA reads TGTGCCAGCAGCTCAGGCGAGACCCAGTACTTC.

The chain employs TRBV19 and TRBJ2-2, with 8 bases that match TRBD2. The V and J ends lost 6 bases and 4 bases, in that order; junction bases with no gene match: 13. The CDR3 loop spans 17 amino acids. Per germline, CDR1 LNHDA and CDR2 SQIVND (reference sequence). The CDR3 DNA is TGTGCCAGTAGGATGGCATTCCAGCGGGGGCTCACCGGGGAGCTGTTTTTT. Protein: CASRMAFQRGLTGELFF.

This clone was detected only once. The rearrangement uses TRBV19 and TRBJ2-5; 7 bases line up with TRBD1. V shed 4 bases, J shed 1 base, and the junction held 6 bases outside the gene matches. Germline V lookup: CDR1 LNHDA, CDR2 SQIVND (reference sequence). This CDR3 has 15 residues. For the CDR3, the DNA is TGTGCCAGTAGTAGACAGGGACAGACCCAAGAGACCCAGTACTTC. It yields the protein CASSRQGQTQETQYF.

V is TRBV7-2 and J is TRBJ1-1; unclear D gene. The CDR3 is 14 residues long. Trimming removed 5 bases from V and 1 base from J, with 11 bases in between. The germline gives CDR1 SGHTA, CDR2 FQGNSA. The CDR3 reads CASSLGSKNTEAFF. In nucleotides, the CDR3 is TGTGCCAGCAGCCTAGGATCTAAGAACACTGAAGCTTTCTTT.

The chain employs TRBV27 and TRBJ1-4; D is possibly TRBD1 (5 bases). The CDR3 spans 18 residues. With 6 bases removed from V and 7 bases from J, the gap between germline ends came to 27 bases. Germline CDR1 reads MNHEY; CDR2 reads SMNVEV (reference sequence). This CDR3 reads CASSPMVIPTAAGEKLFF. The CDR3 bases are TGTGCCAGCAGCCCTATGGTGATACCGACAGCAGCAGGTGAAAAACTGTTTTTT.

The chain couples TRBV5-4 to TRBJ1-2; D might be TRBD1 (6 bases). This CDR3 has 15 residues. Between the trimmed V and J ends, which lost 4 bases and 5 bases, there was a span of 18 bases. Germline CDR1 reads SGHNT; CDR2 reads YYREEE (reference sequence). The CDR3 region is CASSGGGVPGYGYTF. CDR3 nucleotide sequence: TGTGCCAGCAGCGGGGGGGGCGTCCCGGGGTATGGCTACACCTTC.

This sequence joins TRBV5-1 and TRBJ1-4, with TRBD1 as a possible D gene (6 bases). V shed 4 bases and J shed 4 bases, with 14 bases lying between them. Germline assignment: CDR1 SGHRS and CDR2 YFSETQ. The CDR3 has 15 amino acids. CDR3 loop: CASSTAGGGNEKLFF. CDR3 DNA sequence: TGCGCCAGCAGCACCGCCGGAGGGGGTAATGAAAAACTGTTTTTT.

The chain has TRBV5-4 and TRBJ1-1; the D is unclear. The CDR3 totals 13 residues. CDR1 and CDR2 (germline): SGHNT, YYREEE (reference sequence). V was pared by 5 bases and J by 0 bases, with 8 bases between. The CDR3 here is CASSSQMNTEAFF. The CDR3 DNA sequence: TGTGCCAGCAGTTCGCAGATGAACACTGAAGCTTTCTTT.

The genes are TRBV11-2 and TRBJ2-1; 8 positions match TRBD2. Germline V gives CDR1 SGHAT, CDR2 FQNNGV. The V and J ends lost 3 bases and 0 bases, in that order; junction bases with no gene match: 4. This CDR3 has 16 residues. CDR3 in amino acids: CASSFFSGTSYNEQFF. The CDR3 DNA reads TGTGCCAGCAGCTTTTTTAGCGGGACCTCCTACAATGAGCAGTTCTTC.

V usage is TRBV9 and J usage is TRBJ1-3; D gene uncertain. The CDR3 runs to 15 residues. Germline assignment: CDR1 SGDLS and CDR2 YYNGEE. The ends were cut back, 0 bases at V and 8 bases at J, with 15 bases in the middle. Written as DNA, the CDR3 is TGTGCCAGCAGCGTAGCTACAAAGATGCAAGACACCATATATTTT. Translating gives CASSVATKMQDTIYF.